This T cell receptor (beta chain) is drawn from a study of cytomegalovirus exposure and HLA in healthy donors. Study information: The same platform as the roughly 700 first-cohort repertoires was used for the 100 to 150 validation repertoires, a later analysis reported. General study points: TCR beta chains numbering under 200 were designated cytomegalovirus-associated. According to a later analysis, TCR clusters from the first cohort tended to co-occur in the roughly 110 validation repertoires.

From the approximately 120-subject validation cohort, which was separate from the approximately 720-subject first cohort, the donors were drawn. Comment on this clone: Its target is not known.

This table comes from immunoSEQ multiplex PCR, and its TCRdb copy is limited to in-frame clones, with some not included. The data contain around 150,000 clones, about 86% of them singletons. This CDR3 comprises 15 residues. CDR1 is MNHNS and CDR2 is SASEGT in the germline V gene. Losses at the gene ends were 9 bases for V and 0 bases for J; bases not matched to a gene: 9. Source material: PBMCs. The origin of this receptor is a woman aged 18 to 35 in good health and CMV-seronegative. This sequence joins TRBV6-1 and TRBJ1-1, with TRBD1 matching 8 bases. As DNA, the CDR3 is TGTGCCAGTAAGGACAGGGTCACATTGAACACTGAAGCTTTCTTT. Its translation: CASKDRVTLNTEAFF.